This TCR beta chain comes out of a study of T cell responses to AZD1222 COVID-19 vaccine. Sequencing used immunoSEQ multiplex PCR; TCRdb keeps in-frame clones, though not all of them. The sample lists more than 85,000 clones; roughly 80% were seen once. The CDR3 is made up of 13 amino acids. The germline gives CDR1 MRHNA, CDR2 SNTAGT. The V and J ends lost 6 bases and 2 bases, in that order; junction bases with no gene match: 1. The sequence was obtained from an adult in good health. The sequenced sample was peripheral blood, obtained on day 0 of AZD1222 vaccination. The V and J genes are TRBV6-4 and TRBJ2-3, with TRBD2 matching 8 bases. CDR3 amino acids: CASSGRDTDTQYF. CDR3 DNA: TGTGCCAGCAGCGGGAGGGACACAGATACGCAGTATTTT.